This T cell receptor beta chain derives from a study of type 1 regulatory T cells. This clonotype was seen many times. The antigen is undetermined. One entry per CDR3 protein, called by TCRdb with MiXCR from the reads. The data hold about 42,000 distinct CDR3 sequences, with over 9% observed a single time. Study-wide points: Compared with non-type 1 regulatory T cells, type 1 regulatory T cells showed a more restricted TCR repertoire.

The receptor's source is a human donor in good health. The sample taken for sequencing was cultured non-Tr1 T cells, either the whole culture or a sorted T cell fraction (not recorded which).

In DNA form, the CDR3 reads TGTGCCAGCAGCTTAGTAGGCTTGAGTAGGGCTGAAGCTTTCTTT. Amino acids: CASSLVGLSRAEAFF. This chain links TRBV7-8 with TRBJ1-1; D not resolved. V was clipped by 1 base and J by 6 bases, with 15 bases between them. CDR3 size: 15 residues. Germline values: CDR1 SGHVS, CDR2 FQNEAQ.